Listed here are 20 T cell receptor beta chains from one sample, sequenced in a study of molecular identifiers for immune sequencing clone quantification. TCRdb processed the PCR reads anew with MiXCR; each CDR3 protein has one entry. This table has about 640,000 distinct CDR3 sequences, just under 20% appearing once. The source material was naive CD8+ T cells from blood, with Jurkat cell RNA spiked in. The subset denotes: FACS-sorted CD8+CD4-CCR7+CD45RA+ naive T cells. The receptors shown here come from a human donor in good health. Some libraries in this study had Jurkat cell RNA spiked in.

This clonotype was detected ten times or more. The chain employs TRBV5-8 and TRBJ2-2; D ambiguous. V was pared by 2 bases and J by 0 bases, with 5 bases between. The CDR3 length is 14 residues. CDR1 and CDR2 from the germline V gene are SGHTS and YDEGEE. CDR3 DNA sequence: TGTGCCAGCAGCTTATGGTCGAACACCGGGGAGCTGTTTTTT. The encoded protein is CASSLWSNTGELFF.

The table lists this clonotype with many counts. Written as DNA, the CDR3 is TGTGCCAGCGGGACTCTTTCATCGGGGGAGCAGTACTTC. Its translation: CASGTLSSGEQYF. The chain joins TRBV12-3 or TRBV12-4 to TRBJ2-7, with D possibly matching TRBD2 (6 bases). CDR3 length: 13 amino acids. V was pared by 8 bases and J by 7 bases, with 18 bases between.

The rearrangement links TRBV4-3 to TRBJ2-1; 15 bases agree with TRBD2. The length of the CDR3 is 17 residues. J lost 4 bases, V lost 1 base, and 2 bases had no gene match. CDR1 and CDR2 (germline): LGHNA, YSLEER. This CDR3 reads CASSQGTSGRVYNEQFF. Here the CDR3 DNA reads TGCGCCAGCAGCCAAGGGACTAGCGGGAGGGTTTACAATGAGCAGTTCTTC.

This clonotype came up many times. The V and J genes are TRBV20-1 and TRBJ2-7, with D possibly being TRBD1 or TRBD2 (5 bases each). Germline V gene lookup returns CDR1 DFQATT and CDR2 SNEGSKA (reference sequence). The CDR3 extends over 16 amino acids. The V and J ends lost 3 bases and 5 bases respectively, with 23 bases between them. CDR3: CSASPEGTYPWNEQYF. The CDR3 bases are TGCAGTGCTAGCCCCGAAGGGACCTACCCTTGGAACGAGCAGTACTTC.

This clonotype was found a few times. CDR3 coding DNA: TGTGCCAGCAGCAGCGTCACCTACGAGCAGTACTTC. The encoded protein is CASSSVTYEQYF. The chain couples TRBV2 to TRBJ2-7; D call uncertain. With 6 bases removed from V and 2 bases from J, the gap between germline ends came to 8 bases. The CDR3 runs to 12 residues. Germline V gene sequence: CDR1 SNHLY, CDR2 FYNNEI. The full variable domain, completed using reference TRBV2 and TRBJ2-7, is EPEVTQTPSHQVTQMGQEVILRCVPISNHLYFYWYRQILGQKVEFLVSFYNNEISEKSEIFDDQFSVERPDGSNFTLKIRSTKLEDSAMYFCASSSVTYEQYFGPGTRLTVT.

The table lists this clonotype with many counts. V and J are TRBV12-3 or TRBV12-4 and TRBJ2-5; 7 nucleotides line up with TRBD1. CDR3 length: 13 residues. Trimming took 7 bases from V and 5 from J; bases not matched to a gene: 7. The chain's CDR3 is CASKKQGWETQYF. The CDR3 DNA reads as TGTGCCAGCAAAAAACAGGGGTGGGAGACCCAGTACTTC.

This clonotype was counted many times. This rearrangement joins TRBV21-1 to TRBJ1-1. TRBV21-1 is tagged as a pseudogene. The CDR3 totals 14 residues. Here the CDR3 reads CASSKALLNTEAFF. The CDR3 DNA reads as TGTGCCAGCAGCAAAGCCCTGCTGAACACTGAAGCTTTCTTT.

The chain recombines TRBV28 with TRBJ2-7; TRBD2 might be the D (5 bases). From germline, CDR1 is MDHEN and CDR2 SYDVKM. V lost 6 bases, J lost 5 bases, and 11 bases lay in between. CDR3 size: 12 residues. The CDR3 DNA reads TGTGCCAGCAGCGGGGAAAGGGACGAGCAGTACTTC. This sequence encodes CASSGERDEQYF.

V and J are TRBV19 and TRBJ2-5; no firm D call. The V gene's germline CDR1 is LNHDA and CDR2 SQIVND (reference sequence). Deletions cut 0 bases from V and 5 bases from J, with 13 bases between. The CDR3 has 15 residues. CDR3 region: CASSIDASPSETQYF. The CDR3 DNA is TGTGCCAGTAGTATAGATGCAAGCCCATCCGAGACCCAGTACTTC.

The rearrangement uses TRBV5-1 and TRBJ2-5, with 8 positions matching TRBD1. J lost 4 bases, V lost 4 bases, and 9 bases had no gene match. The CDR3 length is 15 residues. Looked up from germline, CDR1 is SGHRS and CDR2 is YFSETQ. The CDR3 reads CASSPGGLTGETQYF. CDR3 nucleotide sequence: TGCGCCAGCAGCCCAGGGGGCTTGACGGGAGAGACCCAGTACTTC.

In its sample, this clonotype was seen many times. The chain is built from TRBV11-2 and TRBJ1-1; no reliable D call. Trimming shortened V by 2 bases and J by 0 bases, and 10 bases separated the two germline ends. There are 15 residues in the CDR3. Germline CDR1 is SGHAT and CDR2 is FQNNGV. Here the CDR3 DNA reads TGTGCCAGCAGCTTAACTCTGGCAATGAACACTGAAGCTTTCTTT. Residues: CASSLTLAMNTEAFF.

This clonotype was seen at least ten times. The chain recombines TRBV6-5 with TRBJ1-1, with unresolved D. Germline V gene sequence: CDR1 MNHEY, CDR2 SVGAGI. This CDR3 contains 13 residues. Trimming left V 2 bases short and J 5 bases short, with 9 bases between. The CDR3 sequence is CASSYRTWTEAFF. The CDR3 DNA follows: TGTGCCAGCAGTTACCGGACTTGGACTGAAGCTTTCTTT.

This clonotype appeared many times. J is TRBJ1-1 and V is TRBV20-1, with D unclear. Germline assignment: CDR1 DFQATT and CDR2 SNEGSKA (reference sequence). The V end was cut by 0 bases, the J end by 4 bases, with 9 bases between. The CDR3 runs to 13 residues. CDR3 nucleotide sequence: TGCAGTGCTAGAGATCTGGGGAGCACTGAAGCTTTCTTT. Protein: CSARDLGSTEAFF.

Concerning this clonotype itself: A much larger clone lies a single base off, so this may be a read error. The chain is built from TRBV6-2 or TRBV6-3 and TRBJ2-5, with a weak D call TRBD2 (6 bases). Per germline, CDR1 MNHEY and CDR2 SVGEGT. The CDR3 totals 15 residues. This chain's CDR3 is CASRRDEAGQETQCF. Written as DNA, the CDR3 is TGTGCCAGCAGAAGGGACGAAGCGGGCCAAGAGACCCAGTGCTTC.

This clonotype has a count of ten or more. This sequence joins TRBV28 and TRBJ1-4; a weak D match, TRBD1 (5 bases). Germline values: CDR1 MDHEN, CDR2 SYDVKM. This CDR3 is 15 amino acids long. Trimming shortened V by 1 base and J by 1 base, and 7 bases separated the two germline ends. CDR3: CASSLYRGTNEKLFF. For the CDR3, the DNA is TGTGCCAGCAGTTTATATAGGGGAACTAATGAAAAACTGTTTTTT.

CDR3 DNA: TGTGCCAGCAGCCCAGGCTCTGGGACAGGGGGATTTGCCGAGCAGTACTTC. Protein: CASSPGSGTGGFAEQYF. This chain uses TRBV12-3 or TRBV12-4 with TRBJ2-7; 11 nucleotides match TRBD1. The CDR3 has 17 residues. The trim removed 6 bases at V and 6 bases at J, leaving 16 bases unmatched.

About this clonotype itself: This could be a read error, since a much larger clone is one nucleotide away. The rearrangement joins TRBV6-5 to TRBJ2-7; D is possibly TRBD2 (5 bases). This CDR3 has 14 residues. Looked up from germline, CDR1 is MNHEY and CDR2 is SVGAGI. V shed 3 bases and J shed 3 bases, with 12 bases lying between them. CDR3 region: CASSYNRGIYEQYF. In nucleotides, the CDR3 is TGTGCCAGCAGTTATAACCGGGGAATCTACGAGCAGTACTTC.

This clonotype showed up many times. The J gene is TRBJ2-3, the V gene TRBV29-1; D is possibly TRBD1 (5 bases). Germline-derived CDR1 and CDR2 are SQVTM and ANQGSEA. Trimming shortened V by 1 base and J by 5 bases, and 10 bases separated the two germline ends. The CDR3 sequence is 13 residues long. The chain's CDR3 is CSVEGQGGDTQYF. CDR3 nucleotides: TGCAGCGTTGAAGGGCAGGGTGGAGATACGCAGTATTTT.

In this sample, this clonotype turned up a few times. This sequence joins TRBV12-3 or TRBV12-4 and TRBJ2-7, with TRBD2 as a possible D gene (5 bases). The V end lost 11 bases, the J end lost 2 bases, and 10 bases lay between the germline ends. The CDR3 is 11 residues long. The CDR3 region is CAVGDPYEQYF. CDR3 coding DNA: TGTGCCGTGGGAGATCCCTACGAGCAGTACTTC.

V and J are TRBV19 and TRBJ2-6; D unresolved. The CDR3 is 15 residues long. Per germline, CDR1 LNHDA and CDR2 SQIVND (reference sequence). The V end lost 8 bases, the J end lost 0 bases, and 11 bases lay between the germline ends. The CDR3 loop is CASLEVYSGANVLTF. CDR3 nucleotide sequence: TGTGCCAGTCTTGAAGTCTACTCTGGGGCCAACGTCCTGACTTTC.